This entry describes one T cell receptor beta chain. Profiling relied on immunoSEQ multiplex PCR, and the TCRdb table lists in-frame clones only, not all of them. The sample records tens of thousands of clones, roughly 79% being singletons. This sample stems from a study of blood T cell repertoires in COVID-19. This CDR3 has 15 amino acids. Looked up from germline, CDR1 is LGHDT and CDR2 is YNNKEL (reference sequence). V was clipped by 0 bases and J by 3 bases; unmatched bases: 5. This sequence originates from a man older than 75 with COVID-19, enrolled during active disease. Sample: peripheral blood. This chain joins TRBV3-1 (or the pseudogene TRBV3-2) and TRBJ2-7, with 7 bases aligning to TRBD1. CDR3 region: CASSQEPRGSYEQYF. The CDR3 nucleotides are TGTGCCAGCAGCCAAGAGCCCAGGGGGAGCTACGAGCAGTACTTC.